Below, 4 T cell receptor beta chains from the same sample are listed, as sequenced in a study of T cell responses to AZD1222 COVID-19 vaccine. Method: immunoSEQ multiplex PCR; TCRdb's copy keeps in-frame clones and lacks some. The data contain some 98,000 clones, about four fifths of them singletons. Sequences were derived from peripheral blood, sampled 28 days after the second AZD1222 dose. These receptors were taken from an adult who received the AZD1222 COVID-19 vaccine.

The genes are TRBV11-2 and TRBJ2-7; 11 positions agree with TRBD1. This CDR3 has 16 amino acids. CDR1 SGHAT and CDR2 FQNNGV come from the germline V gene. J was trimmed by 7 bases and V by 3 bases; bases with no gene match: 11. The CDR3 reads CASSLFTGQGAREQYF. The CDR3 DNA is TGTGCCAGCAGCTTGTTCACCGGACAGGGGGCGAGGGAGCAGTACTTC.

The rearrangement uses TRBV19 and TRBJ2-7; tentative D call: TRBD2 (6 bases). The CDR3 sequence is 12 residues long. The V and J ends lost 4 bases and 7 bases respectively, with 11 bases between them. Germline V lookup: CDR1 LNHDA, CDR2 SQIVND (reference sequence). The CDR3 is CASSSLAREQYF. CDR3 bases: TGTGCCAGTAGTAGTCTAGCGCGGGAGCAGTACTTC.

The gene calls are TRBV3-1 (or the pseudogene TRBV3-2) and TRBJ1-1; D may be TRBD1 (5 bases). Trimming stripped 1 base from V and 5 bases from J, with 11 bases between. The CDR3 sequence is 14 residues long. CDR1 is LGHDT, CDR2 YNNKEL, per germline (reference sequence). The CDR3 sequence: CASSQGRVGTEAFF. The CDR3 DNA is TGTGCCAGCAGCCAAGGCAGGGTGGGGACTGAAGCTTTCTTT.

The chain is built from TRBV10-2 and TRBJ1-2; 8 bases map to TRBD1. Looked up from germline, CDR1 is WSHSY and CDR2 is SAAADI. The CDR3 runs 14 residues. V was clipped by 2 bases and J by 8 bases; unmatched bases: 7. CDR3 protein: CASSEGQGILGYTF. Written as DNA, the CDR3 is TGCGCCAGCAGTGAGGGACAGGGAATTTTGGGCTACACCTTC.